What follows describes a single TCR beta chain. Its antigen is unknown. This record belongs to a study of shared clonotypes between healthy human individuals. Study in general: Three plates were used per donor for CD4 naive, three for CD4 memory, two for CD8 naive and one for CD8 memory.

Terminally differentiated effector memory CD45RA+ cells were excluded from the naive CD8 cells, which were CD45RO-negative and positively selected for CCR7. This CDR3 has 17 residues. Per germline, CDR1 SGHVS and CDR2 FNYEAQ. After removal of 1 base from V and 6 bases from J, the junction contained 10 bases not matched to a gene. The study's findings and limits: Among donors, the sharing of clonotypes was expected to be influenced by sequencing depth. What rarefaction showed was incomplete sorted-subset sequencing despite large depth. Only blood samples were collected, and tissue repertoires likely differ.

Clones were read by immunoSEQ multiplex PCR, and TCRdb kept only the in-frame ones, dropping some. Of some 2 million clones in the sample, about 94% were seen once. J is TRBJ2-3 and V is TRBV7-6; 10 bases map to TRBD2. The source is a young man in good health. The sequenced material came from naive CD8+ T cells sorted from blood. CDR3 DNA: TGTGCCAGCAGCTTAGTCGTGCTAGCGGGAGCTTCGGATACGCAGTATTTT. Translating gives CASSLVVLAGASDTQYF.